This is a list of T cell receptor beta chains from one sample in a study of blood T cell repertoires in COVID-19. The repertoire was sequenced with immunoSEQ multiplex PCR; TCRdb's copy has only in-frame clones and lacks some. Of about 160,000 clones listed, 87% were seen once; the top ten hold roughly 7%. Sequenced input: PBMCs or T cells enriched from blood (not recorded which). The receptors derive from a woman in her forties or fifties who had recovered from COVID-19. Each CDR3 is given with its conserved first and last residue. The order of the fields is CDR3 protein, J gene, clone size, V gene. Clone size appears in some rows only: once, few, many, or a class for an expanded clone.

CDR3 protein: CASSQLNRDRGDNEQFF; J gene: TRBJ2-1; clone size: once; V gene: TRBV4-1
CDR3 protein: CASTYVPRDRRTGELFF; J gene: TRBJ2-2; clone size: .; V gene: TRBV19
CDR3 protein: CASSLEEGLAQYF; J gene: TRBJ2-7; clone size: .; V gene: TRBV5-6
CDR3 protein: CASSPPRAVILNTEAFF; J gene: TRBJ1-1; clone size: .; V gene: TRBV4-1
CDR3 protein: CASKISGGFGYTF; J gene: TRBJ1-2; clone size: .; V gene: TRBV28
CDR3 protein: CASTGTGGLYEQYF; J gene: TRBJ2-7; clone size: .; V gene: TRBV30
CDR3 protein: CASSPDWGSNQPQHF; J gene: TRBJ1-5; clone size: .; V gene: TRBV5-1
CDR3 protein: CASSLATYTDTQYF; J gene: TRBJ2-3; clone size: .; V gene: TRBV5-1
CDR3 protein: CASSLVGRGLEKLFF; J gene: TRBJ1-4; clone size: .; V gene: TRBV11-2
CDR3 protein: CASSQQTDTQYF; J gene: TRBJ2-3; clone size: .; V gene: TRBV19
CDR3 protein: CASSLASSAPSSYNEQFF; J gene: TRBJ2-1; clone size: few; V gene: TRBV5-1
CDR3 protein: CASTARGPNSGNTIYF; J gene: TRBJ1-3; clone size: .; V gene: TRBV2
CDR3 protein: CASKWQGGLYEQYF; J gene: TRBJ2-7; clone size: .; V gene: TRBV28
CDR3 protein: CASSLGQVANTGELFF; J gene: TRBJ2-2; clone size: .; V gene: TRBV7-8
CDR3 protein: CASSSAGPPSSSNQPQHF; J gene: TRBJ1-5; clone size: .; V gene: TRBV7-2
CDR3 protein: CASRGSGELYGYTF; J gene: TRBJ1-2; clone size: .; V gene: TRBV5-4
CDR3 protein: CASSQTGVGYNEQFF; J gene: TRBJ2-1; clone size: .; V gene: TRBV28
CDR3 protein: CASGSGQNNQPQHF; J gene: TRBJ1-5; clone size: .; V gene: TRBV2
CDR3 protein: CAHNQGGTDTQYF; J gene: TRBJ2-3; clone size: .; V gene: TRBV30
CDR3 protein: CASSPRTGELFF; J gene: TRBJ1-4; clone size: .; V gene: TRBV19
CDR3 protein: CASSEIRTGKRSSGNTIYF; J gene: TRBJ1-3; clone size: .; V gene: TRBV6-1
CDR3 protein: CASQYQVSAMSFLSGANVLTF; J gene: TRBJ2-6; clone size: .; V gene: TRBV27
CDR3 protein: CASGSRESGNTIYF; J gene: TRBJ1-3; clone size: .; V gene: TRBV6-5
CDR3 protein: CASSSLGGGDNEQFF; J gene: TRBJ2-1; clone size: medium-sized; V gene: TRBV7-8
CDR3 protein: CASSPSDSGARTDTQYF; J gene: TRBJ2-3; clone size: .; V gene: TRBV18
CDR3 protein: CASSSRDRATEAFF; J gene: TRBJ1-1; clone size: .; V gene: TRBV2
CDR3 protein: CASSQPALTGINEQFF; J gene: TRBJ2-1; clone size: .; V gene: TRBV5-1
CDR3 protein: CASSYSIGRGDTF; J gene: TRBJ1-2; clone size: .; V gene: TRBV6-2/TRBV6-3
CDR3 protein: CASSSGGPGSYEQYF; J gene: TRBJ2-7; clone size: .; V gene: TRBV5-1
CDR3 protein: CASSPPGLAASGTSYEQYF; J gene: TRBJ2-7; clone size: .; V gene: TRBV18
CDR3 protein: CASSLGTSHTIYF; J gene: TRBJ1-3; clone size: .; V gene: TRBV5-6
CDR3 protein: CASSPGQGKNIQYF; J gene: TRBJ2-4; clone size: .; V gene: TRBV7-2
CDR3 protein: CATSNSDGYTF; J gene: TRBJ1-2; clone size: .; V gene: TRBV24-1
CDR3 protein: CASSARWATEAFF; J gene: TRBJ1-1; clone size: .; V gene: TRBV19
CDR3 protein: CASSTGTSGRGSGELFF; J gene: TRBJ2-2; clone size: few; V gene: TRBV25-1
CDR3 protein: CASSVDRDTQYF; J gene: TRBJ2-3; clone size: .; V gene: TRBV9
CDR3 protein: CASSLTGESYNEQFF; J gene: TRBJ2-1; clone size: .; V gene: TRBV5-1
CDR3 protein: CASSLGSGGNSPLHF; J gene: TRBJ1-6; clone size: .; V gene: TRBV7-6
CDR3 protein: CASSLAGAPDTQYF; J gene: TRBJ2-3; clone size: few; V gene: TRBV27
CDR3 protein: CASSKRAGTGDGNTEAFF; J gene: TRBJ1-1; clone size: .; V gene: TRBV5-1
CDR3 protein: CASSLGLAGGGTGELFF; J gene: TRBJ2-2; clone size: .; V gene: TRBV5-6
CDR3 protein: CASSQARTSGRAGEQFF; J gene: TRBJ2-1; clone size: few; V gene: TRBV3-1/TRBV3-2
CDR3 protein: CASSSGGSYEQYF; J gene: TRBJ2-7; clone size: once; V gene: TRBV10-2
CDR3 protein: CASSFGGHHNQPQHF; J gene: TRBJ1-5; clone size: .; V gene: TRBV7-2
CDR3 protein: CASSSLGQGKPTDTQYF; J gene: TRBJ2-3; clone size: .; V gene: TRBV7-2
CDR3 protein: CASSFPVSVTEAFF; J gene: TRBJ1-1; clone size: .; V gene: TRBV28
CDR3 protein: CASNLGRAGGGRRHTDTQYF; J gene: TRBJ2-3; clone size: .; V gene: TRBV5-1
CDR3 protein: CASSSGGDTQYF; J gene: TRBJ2-3; clone size: .; V gene: TRBV7-2
CDR3 protein: CASSLGGQGANYGYTF; J gene: TRBJ1-2; clone size: .; V gene: TRBV7-8
CDR3 protein: CASSRGAGEKLFF; J gene: TRBJ1-4; clone size: .; V gene: TRBV7-2
CDR3 protein: CASSSRGLDADTQYF; J gene: TRBJ2-3; clone size: .; V gene: TRBV7-2